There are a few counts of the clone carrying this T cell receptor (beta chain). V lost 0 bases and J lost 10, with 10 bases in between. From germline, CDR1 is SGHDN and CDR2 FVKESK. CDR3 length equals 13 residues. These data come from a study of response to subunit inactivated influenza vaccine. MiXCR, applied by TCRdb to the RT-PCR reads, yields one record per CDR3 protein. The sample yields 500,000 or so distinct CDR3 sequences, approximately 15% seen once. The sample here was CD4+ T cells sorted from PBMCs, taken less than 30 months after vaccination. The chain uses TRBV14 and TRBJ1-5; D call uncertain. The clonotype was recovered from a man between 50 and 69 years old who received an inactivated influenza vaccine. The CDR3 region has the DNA TGTGCCAGCAGCCAAGAAGGCCGGGCACCCCAGCATTTT. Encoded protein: CASSQEGRAPQHF.